What follows are 31 T cell receptor beta chains derived from one specimen sequenced in a study of control samples from healthy donors and cancer patients. Measured with immunoSEQ multiplex PCR; TCRdb has only the in-frame clones, and not every one. This table holds about 92,000 clones, around 80% found once. Sample: blood. These receptor sequences come from a woman aged 55-69 years in good health.

The chain joins TRBV11-2 to TRBJ1-1; D ambiguous. V dropped 4 bases and J dropped 5 bases, with 11 bases sitting between them. Germline-derived CDR1 and CDR2 are SGHAT and FQNNGV. The CDR3 has 13 amino acids. The chain's CDR3 is CASSSSLGTEAFF. The CDR3 coding sequence is TGTGCCAGCAGCTCCTCCCTCGGGACTGAAGCTTTCTTT.

On this clone: One end of the junction does not line up with germline, which may come from a read error. J is TRBJ2-1 and V is TRBV6-1; TRBD2 matches 7 bases. The CDR3 is made up of 14 amino acids. Germline V CDR1 and CDR2: MNHNS, SASEGT. The CDR3 loop is CASRESSGYNEQFF. The CDR3 nucleotides read TGTGCCAGCCGTGAATCTAGCGGCTACAATGAGCAGTTCTTC.

V usage is TRBV29-1 and J usage is TRBJ2-3, with a weak D call TRBD1 (6 bases). The CDR3 contains 14 residues. Germline CDR1 SQVTM, CDR2 ANQGSEA. Trimming shortened V by 5 bases and J by 0 bases, and 12 bases separated the two germline ends. The CDR3 bases are TGCAGCGTTACCGACAGGATTAGCACAGATACGCAGTATTTT. The encoded protein is CSVTDRISTDTQYF.

The rearrangement links TRBV5-4 to TRBJ2-2, with TRBD2 matching 15 bases. V lost 4 bases to trimming and J lost 4 bases; unmatched junction nucleotides: 2. Germline V gives CDR1 SGHNT, CDR2 YYREEE (reference sequence). This CDR3 is built from 16 residues. CDR3 DNA sequence: TGTGCCAGCAGCGAGGGACTAGCGGGGGGCACCGGGGAGCTGTTTTTT. This gives the protein CASSEGLAGGTGELFF.

The chain uses TRBV10-3 and TRBJ2-3, with unresolved D. V lost 7 bases, J lost 2 bases, and 10 bases lay in between. Germline values: CDR1 ENHRY, CDR2 SYGVKD. The CDR3 has 13 residues. In nucleotides, the CDR3 is TGTGCCATCAAGACCGCCGACACAGATACGCAGTATTTT. Its protein is CAIKTADTDTQYF.

The chain couples TRBV5-4 to TRBJ2-7; D ambiguous. Germline values: CDR1 SGHNT, CDR2 YYREEE (reference sequence). V was pared by 0 bases and J by 1 base, with 11 bases between. This CDR3 region has 15 residues. CDR3 in amino acids: CASSLASFDSYEQYF. In DNA form, the CDR3 reads TGTGCCAGCAGCTTGGCCTCATTTGATTCCTACGAGCAGTACTTC.

The chain couples TRBV5-5 to TRBJ2-7, with 10 positions matching TRBD2. Germline V gives CDR1 SGHKS, CDR2 YYEKEE (reference sequence). The CDR3 totals 16 residues. Trimming at V came to 0 bases and at J to 2 bases, leaving 5 bases not matched to a gene. The CDR3 DNA sequence: TGTGCCAGCAGCTTGGTCGGACTAGCGGCAACCTACGAGCAGTACTTC. Translation gives CASSLVGLAATYEQYF.

The chain uses TRBV12-3 or TRBV12-4 and TRBJ1-2; D not certain. V was trimmed by 7 bases and J by 3 bases, leaving 12 bases between them. This CDR3 comprises 13 residues. The CDR3 bases are TGTGCCAGCAATATCAGAACGGACTATGGCTACACCTTC. Residues: CASNIRTDYGYTF.

J is TRBJ2-7 and V is TRBV7-6; 7 nucleotides align to TRBD1. V lost 2 bases and J lost 5; bases outside the gene matches: 9. The CDR3 runs 15 residues. Germline CDR1 is SGHVS and CDR2 is FNYEAQ. The CDR3 DNA is TGTGCCAGCAGCTTATCCGTGGACAGGCGAAACGAGCAGTACTTC. It codes for CASSLSVDRRNEQYF.

The rearrangement links TRBV9 to TRBJ1-3; D is possibly TRBD1 (5 bases). V was pared by 0 bases and J by 4 bases, with 14 bases between. The germline gives CDR1 SGDLS, CDR2 YYNGEE. The CDR3 is 16 amino acids. The CDR3 is CASSVEGRGGGNTIYF. DNA of the CDR3: TGTGCCAGCAGCGTAGAGGGAAGGGGAGGAGGAAACACCATATATTTT.

The V gene is TRBV4-1, the J gene TRBJ1-6; D is perhaps TRBD1 (6 bases). Germline lookup yields CDR1 MGHRA and CDR2 YSYEKL. This CDR3 spans 16 amino acids. The germline V and J ends were trimmed by 0 bases and 4 bases, with 10 bases remaining between them. CDR3 sequence (DNA): TGCGCCAGCAGCCAAGACCCCCAGGGGTATAATTCACCCCTCCACTTT. Amino acid sequence: CASSQDPQGYNSPLHF.

V gene TRBV5-1 combines with J gene TRBJ2-5; TRBD2 matches 11 bases. The V segment lost 1 base and the J segment 2 bases; nucleotides outside the gene matches: 7. CDR1 SGHRS and CDR2 YFSETQ come from the germline V gene. This CDR3 region has 17 residues. The CDR3 region has the DNA TGCGCCAGCAGCTTGAGGTGGCTAGCGGGGGGACAAGAGACCCAGTACTTC. This encodes CASSLRWLAGGQETQYF.

CDR3 DNA sequence: TGTGCCAGCAGCAAATTCGGGACTCCCTATGGCTACACCTTC. Its protein is CASSKFGTPYGYTF. The chain carries TRBV21-1 and TRBJ1-2. TRBV21-1 is shown as a pseudogene. The CDR3 totals 14 residues.

The table lists this clone with a count of one. The rearrangement joins TRBV19 to TRBJ2-7, with TRBD1 matching over 7 bases. V shed 4 bases, J shed 4 bases, and the junction held 10 bases outside the gene matches. The germline CDR1 and CDR2 sequences are LNHDA and SQIVND (reference sequence). The length of the CDR3 is 15 residues. CDR3 protein: CASSTTGDPSYEQYF. Here the CDR3 DNA reads TGTGCCAGTAGTACTACAGGGGACCCCTCTTACGAGCAGTACTTC.

The chain is built from TRBV2 and TRBJ1-5, with D unclear. The CDR3 covers 13 residues. Germline CDR1 is SNHLY and CDR2 is FYNNEI. The ends were cut back, 5 bases at V and 7 bases at J, with 12 bases in the middle. The CDR3 region is CASSTTRVQPQHF. The DNA for the CDR3 is TGTGCCAGCAGTACCACTAGGGTACAGCCCCAGCATTTT.

The genes are TRBV3-1 (or the pseudogene TRBV3-2) and TRBJ1-1, with 8 bases matching TRBD1. Germline V gene lookup returns CDR1 LGHDT and CDR2 YNNKEL (reference sequence). The CDR3 is made up of 17 amino acids. Trimming cost V 6 bases and J 0 bases; bases outside gene matches: 12. The CDR3 region has the DNA TGTGCCAGCAGTTCAAAACAGGGGGGCAGGTTGAACACTGAAGCTTTCTTT. Translating gives CASSSKQGGRLNTEAFF.

This clone was picked up a small number of times. A much more abundant neighbour one base away suggests this may be a read error. The gene calls are TRBV5-4 and TRBJ2-1; 7 bases fit TRBD1. The germline gives CDR1 SGHNT, CDR2 YYREEE (reference sequence). V trimming: 4 bases; J trimming: 6 bases; junction bases outside the gene matches: 4. CDR3 length: 13 residues. This CDR3 reads CASSLTGTNEQFF. Here the CDR3 DNA reads TGTGCCAGCAGCCTGACAGGGACCAATGAGCAGTTCTTC.

V usage is TRBV6-5 and J usage is TRBJ1-1, with D tentatively TRBD1 (5 bases). Germline V gene data show CDR1 as MNHEY and CDR2 as SVGAGI. This CDR3 is 14 amino acids long. V lost 7 bases and J lost 1, with 13 bases in between. CDR3 nucleotide sequence: TGTGCCAGCAATTTTCGGGGACGGAACACTGAAGCTTTCTTT. It translates to CASNFRGRNTEAFF.

The CDR3 region has the DNA TGCGCCAGCAGCCCCGGACTAGCGGGGGGTGCGAGTAATGAGCAGTTCTTC. This codes for CASSPGLAGGASNEQFF. The chain joins TRBV5-1 to TRBJ2-1; 14 bases map to TRBD2. Looked up from germline, CDR1 is SGHRS and CDR2 is YFSETQ. CDR3 size: 17 residues. J gave up 7 bases and V 4 bases, and 10 bases lay outside the gene matches.

The chain joins TRBV6-6 to TRBJ1-5; a possible D gene is TRBD1 (5 bases). The CDR3 runs to 14 residues. V lost 0 bases to trimming and J lost 8 bases, with 11 bases between them. Germline V gene lookup returns CDR1 MNHNY and CDR2 SVGAGI (reference sequence). CDR3 protein: CASSYSSGREPQHF. The CDR3 nucleotides are TGTGCCAGCAGTTACTCGTCAGGGAGGGAGCCCCAGCATTTT.

This clone came up once. The chain couples TRBV11-2 to TRBJ2-5; 9 bases match TRBD2. Unmatched junction bases numbered 16, after V lost 3 bases and J lost 5 bases. This CDR3 comprises 18 residues. Germline values: CDR1 SGHAT, CDR2 FQNNGV. The CDR3 nucleotides read TGTGCCAGCAGCTTCGGACTAGCGTTTAGCCCGGGGAGGGAGACCCAGTACTTC. It specifies CASSFGLAFSPGRETQYF.

The V call is TRBV7-9, the J call TRBJ2-7; perhaps TRBD1 as D (6 bases). V shed 1 base and J shed 5 bases, with 12 bases lying between them. This CDR3 has 14 amino acids. CDR1 SEHNR and CDR2 FQNEAQ come from the germline V gene (reference sequence). CDR3 coding DNA: TGTGCCAGCAGCTTAGTGCAGGGGTACCACGAGCAGTACTTC. It encodes CASSLVQGYHEQYF.

V is TRBV10-3 and J is TRBJ1-4; maybe TRBD1 (5 bases). The CDR3 extends over 13 amino acids. V was shortened by 4 bases and J by 6 bases, with 9 bases between the two germline ends. Germline V CDR1 and CDR2: ENHRY, SYGVKD. CDR3 coding DNA: TGTGCCATCAGTGGGGGACTCGATGAAAAACTGTTTTTT. Translated, it gives CAISGGLDEKLFF.

The rearrangement links TRBV7-9 to TRBJ1-3; maybe TRBD1 (5 bases). The length of the CDR3 is 13 residues. V lost 5 bases and J 6 bases, leaving 11 bases between the germline ends. CDR1 and CDR2 (germline): SEHNR, FQNEAQ (reference sequence). CDR3 loop: CASSISGLNTIYF. DNA of the CDR3: TGTGCCAGCAGCATCTCAGGGTTAAACACCATATATTTT.

The chain recombines TRBV7-2 with TRBJ1-3; 10 bases agree with TRBD1. There are 15 residues in the CDR3. Germline loops: CDR1 SGHTA, CDR2 FQGNSA. V dropped 3 bases and J dropped 3; count of bases not matched to a gene: 2. This CDR3 is CASSLGQGHGNTIYF. In DNA, the CDR3 is TGTGCCAGCAGCTTGGGACAGGGGCATGGAAACACCATATATTTT.

The chain employs TRBV27 and TRBJ2-5, with D unclear. The CDR3 spans 12 residues. V was cut by 8 bases and J by 4 bases, with 11 bases left in between. Germline V gene data show CDR1 as MNHEY and CDR2 as SMNVEV (reference sequence). CDR3 sequence reads: CASGRVVETQYF. The CDR3 DNA follows: TGTGCCAGCGGCCGGGTAGTAGAGACCCAGTACTTC.

The chain is built from TRBV11-3 and TRBJ2-3; 7 bases fit TRBD2. This CDR3 region has 16 residues. From germline, CDR1 is SGHNT and CDR2 YENEEA. The V and J ends lost 1 base and 0 bases, in that order; junction bases with no gene match: 4. The DNA for the CDR3 is TGTGCCAGCAGCTTAGGGGACTACCCGAGCACAGATACGCAGTATTTT. This encodes CASSLGDYPSTDTQYF. The whole variable domain, filled in from reference TRBV11-3 and TRBJ2-3, reads EAGVVQSPRYKIIEKKQPVAFWCNPISGHNTLYWYLQNLGQGPELLIRYENEEAVDDSQLPKDRFSAERLKGVDSTLKIQPAELGDSAVYLCASSLGDYPSTDTQYFGPGTRLTVL.

The genes are TRBV7-2 and TRBJ2-5, with TRBD2 matching 15 bases. V shed 4 bases and J 5 bases; nucleotides not matched to a gene: 11. Germline CDR1 and CDR2: SGHTA and FQGNSA. This CDR3 is built from 18 residues. The CDR3 region is CASSSPGLAGGRWETQYF. CDR3 sequence (DNA): TGTGCCAGCAGCTCCCCGGGACTAGCGGGGGGCCGGTGGGAGACCCAGTACTTC.

V is TRBV11-3 and J is TRBJ2-1; tentative D call: TRBD2 (8 bases). Germline CDR1 and CDR2: SGHNT and YENEEA. Trimming removed 5 bases at V and 5 bases at J, with 16 bases between. The CDR3 has 15 amino acids. As DNA, the CDR3 is TGTGCCAGCAGCCGACAGGGACTAGGAAACAATGAGCAGTTCTTC. Translating gives CASSRQGLGNNEQFF.

The J gene is TRBJ1-5, the V gene TRBV5-6, with TRBD1 matching 9 bases. Germline lookup yields CDR1 SGHDT and CDR2 YYEEEE. Germline trimming cut 4 bases from V and 7 bases from J; bases unmatched to any gene: 6. This CDR3 comprises 14 residues. The CDR3, as DNA: TGTGCCAGCAGCCGGGGACAGGGACGACAGCCCCAGCATTTT. This encodes CASSRGQGRQPQHF.

The rearrangement links TRBV19 to TRBJ2-5; 9 bases line up with TRBD1. Germline CDR1 is LNHDA and CDR2 is SQIVND (reference sequence). Germline trimming cut 5 bases from V and 1 base from J; bases unmatched to any gene: 8. The CDR3 covers 16 residues. CDR3 in amino acids: CASSAGQGRAQETQYF. The CDR3 nucleotides read TGTGCCAGTAGTGCGGGACAGGGAAGGGCCCAAGAGACCCAGTACTTC.